Sequencing of this T cell receptor beta chain was carried out in a study of blood T cell repertoires in COVID-19. About the study: Sample material is recorded as cDNA or gDNA derived from T cells, B-cell-depleted T cells, or PBMCs.

Assay: immunoSEQ multiplex PCR; the TCRdb copy retains only in-frame clones and omits some. This table holds 450,000 or so clones, about 92% found once. CDR1 is SEHNR, CDR2 FQNEAQ, per germline (reference sequence). V lost 5 bases, J lost 4 bases, and 4 bases stayed unmatched. The CDR3 has 13 amino acids. Participants' reported clinical history set cohort assignment. Recovered participants had two consecutive negative NP/OP PCR tests, healthcare professional clearance, or symptom resolution. The receptor was derived from a man aged 18 to 29 who had recovered from COVID-19. The rearrangement uses TRBV7-9 and TRBJ1-1; TRBD1 matches 7 bases. Sequenced: PBMCs or T cells enriched from blood (not recorded which). In DNA form, the CDR3 reads TGTGCCAGCAGCGAGACAGGGATCACTGAAGCTTTCTTT. This encodes CASSETGITEAFF.